This record covers a single T cell receptor (beta chain). Per the study methods: Scientists estimated how many nucleated cells there were by amplifying reference gene primers. Libraries were prepared by immunoSEQ multiplex PCR; TCRdb keeps only in-frame clonotypes and omits some of them. V and J calls and clone size are those listed in that table; D and trimming were worked out from the DNA. The table includes over 150,000 clones, 65% to 85% detected once. This entry comes from a study of blood T cell repertoires in COVID-19. Looking at the study overall: From the United States, Italy and Spain came samples of acute and convalescent COVID-19.

Germline CDR1 and CDR2: LNHNV and YYDKDF (reference sequence). The CDR3 extends over 15 amino acids. V was cut by 0 bases and J by 1 base, with 9 bases left in between. This receptor was obtained from a woman in her fifties or sixties with acute or convalescent COVID-19. The V and J genes are TRBV15 and TRBJ2-5; the D gene is possibly TRBD2 (6 bases). Material: peripheral blood. CDR3 protein: CATSRDRGTQETQYF. In DNA, the CDR3 is TGTGCCACCAGCAGAGATCGGGGGACCCAAGAGACCCAGTACTTC.